This T cell receptor beta chain was recovered during a study of CD8 T cells in ankylosing spondylitis. General study results and limits: Researchers report that disease-linked clones proved CD8+ and relatively rare in peripheral blood. Seemingly distinctive of ankylosing spondylitis blood was a TCR beta motif formed by eight highly homologous variants. Previous work reported some of these motif variants in the synovial fluid and blood of reactive arthritis. The clones that were linked to disease were reported to be significantly enriched in matched synovial fluid samples from ankylosing spondylitis patients.

TCRdb independently ran MiXCR on the 5' RACE reads; one entry per CDR3 protein. This sample has some 240,000 distinct CDR3 sequences, with around 7.8% found just once. This clonotype was picked up many times. Antigen specificity is unknown. The CDR3 is made up of 13 amino acids. The germline V and J ends were trimmed by 4 bases and 3 bases, with 6 bases remaining between them. CDR1 and CDR2 from the germline V gene are SGHAT and FQNNGV. The source is a male donor with ankylosing spondylitis or in good health (not recorded which). This chain joins TRBV11-2 and TRBJ1-4; D ambiguous. Sequencing was done on a sample of blood, either unsorted or a sorted T cell fraction (not recorded which). In nucleotides, the CDR3 is TGTGCCAGCAGCTCGGACCCTAATGAAAAACTGTTTTTT. Translated: CASSSDPNEKLFF. Full variable domain (outside the CDR3, taken from reference TRBV11-2 and TRBJ1-4): EAGVAQSPRYKIIEKRQSVAFWCNPISGHATLYWYQQILGQGPKLLIQFQNNGVVDDSQLPKDRFSAERLKGVDSTLKIQPAKLEDSAVYLCASSSDPNEKLFFGSGTQLSVL.